The entry below describes one T cell receptor (beta chain). Its antigen remains unknown. Germline V CDR1 and CDR2: SGHTA, FQGTGA. This CDR3 is 14 amino acids long. V was pared by 1 base and J by 5 bases, with 8 bases between. This entry is derived from a study of cytomegalovirus exposure and HLA in healthy donors. Whole-study findings and limits: As a later analysis revealed, most CMV-associated TCR beta chains appeared HLA-restricted. It was reported that the classifier diagnosed cytomegalovirus status with high specificity and sensitivity in both the original and validation cohorts. It was assumed in the presence/absence analyses that sequencing depth was roughly uniform across donors.

With 60 Vbeta and 13 Jbeta primers, the PCR was carried out. Libraries were prepared by immunoSEQ multiplex PCR; TCRdb keeps only in-frame clonotypes and omits some of them. The data show 100,000 to 150,000 clones, roughly 80% seen once. The chain uses TRBV7-3 and TRBJ2-2, with D unclear. This TCR was sampled from a man aged 50-60 years in good health and CMV-seronegative. Sequenced: PBMCs. The CDR3 DNA follows: TGTGCCAGCAGCTTAAATCCCAGTACCGGGGAGCTGTTTTTT. This gives the protein CASSLNPSTGELFF.